This T cell receptor beta chain was identified during a study of OX40 agonist ivuxolimab in advanced cancers. With regard to the full study: The costimulatory receptor OX40 (CD134) was targeted by ivuxolimab, a fully human IgG2 agonistic monoclonal antibody. Intravenous ivuxolimab was administered to patients every 2 weeks at six dose levels: 0.01, 0.1, 0.3, 1.5, 3 and 10 mg/kg. Of the approximately 50 dose-escalation patients, hepatocellular carcinoma was present in approximately 20, melanoma in roughly 15, renal cell carcinoma in 9 and head and neck cancer in 9. A male proportion of around 83% and a mean age of approximately 55 years, ranging from roughly 20 to 80, were recorded for the dose-escalation cohort. Prior anti-PD-1, anti-PD-L1 or anti-CTLA-4 therapy was permitted, and checkpoint inhibitors had been received by less than 45% of dose-escalation patients. Three dose-escalation patients achieved partial responses, one with hepatocellular carcinoma and two with cutaneous melanoma. Peripheral TCRbeta sequencing was intended to test whether TCR sequence diversity was altered and clonal T-cell expansion was caused by ivuxolimab. The paper reports the monotherapy dose-escalation portion (N of about 56 patients) of the phase I ivuxolimab trial. Broad study findings and their caveats: Clonal expansion of both CD4+ and CD8+ blood T cells was observed from baseline to week 6 at doses 0.1 to 3.0 mg/kg. Which antigens the clonally expanded peripheral T cells were specific for was not determined. Low levels of normalized T-cell clonal expansion were also seen in some nonresponding patients. Partial responders in the 0.1-3.0 mg/kg groups had among the lowest normalized peripheral clonal expansion, especially among CD8+ T cells. After ivuxolimab, expanded clones were on average more numerous among CD8+ T cells than among CD4+ T cells.

Comments on this clone: The target of this receptor is not known. No base quality values were provided; no much bigger clone lies one nucleotide off.

V has 5 bases trimmed and J has 4 bases trimmed; junction bases matching no gene number 7. CDR1 SGHDN and CDR2 FVKESK were looked up in the germline V gene. CDR3 length: 14 amino acids, cysteine to phenylalanine. Solely the CDR3 DNA is kept, with 42 bases framed from the first base. Genomic DNA was isolated from the sorted cells so that the TCRbeta CDR3 region could be sequenced. TCRbeta CDR3 regions were sequenced using the immunoSEQ Assay. TCRdb obtained this table from immuneACCESS and retained in-frame rearrangements with V and J assigned. These tables miss some clones; where compared with another copy, unresolved V genes account for less than half of the shortfall, and the remainder is unexplained. Recorded for this sample are approximately 37,000 clones; around 84% of them occurred a single time. 1.8% of the sample is taken by the ten largest. The trial excluded patients who had a history of autoimmune disease or who were on systemic immunosuppression. In every dose cohort, peripheral blood was drawn for TCR sequencing at baseline, cycle 4 day 1, and cycle 7 day 1. Samples were obtained from an open-label, multicenter, first-in-human phase I dose-escalation trial of ivuxolimab. Adults with locally advanced or metastatic head and neck squamous cell, hepatocellular, melanoma or renal cell carcinoma were enrolled in the trial. Before TCR sequencing, CD4+ T cells and CD8+ T cells were sorted from peripheral blood as separate populations.

Recombination connected TRBV14 to TRBJ2-7; TRBD1 agrees with 8 junctional bases. Here the sequenced sample was CD4+ or CD8+ T cells sorted from blood, taken in a trial of the OX40 agonist ivuxolimab. The clonotype was recovered from an adult with an advanced solid tumor such as melanoma, head and neck, liver or kidney cancer. The CDR3 reads CASSDQTGVYEQYF. The nucleotide sequence reads TGTGCCAGCAGCGACCAGACAGGGGTGTACGAGCAGTACTTC.